The following is a T cell receptor (beta chain) sequence with its context. No antigen is known for it. The data derive from a study of T-cell reconstitution after alpha-beta-depleted transplantation in children. Regarding the study as a whole: Several hundred expanded graft clones reportedly supplied alpha-beta T cells about two months after transplant. The high TCRbeta diversity at day 60 in some patients came from surviving recipient T cells and thymic progenitors. After one year, T-cell counts and TCRbeta diversity mostly came from new T cells.

Unique molecular identifiers were incorporated during preparation of the TCRbeta library. TCRdb analysed the PCR reads with MiXCR anew, one entry per CDR3 protein. The sample records approximately 270,000 distinct CDR3 sequences, about 24% being singletons. Germline CDR1 DFQATT, CDR2 SNEGSKA (reference sequence). This CDR3 spans 14 amino acids. Trimming left V 6 bases short and J 1 base short, with 13 bases between. Sequencing used PBMCs, mostly from graft donor cells, obtained 360 days after TCRalphabeta/CD19-depleted stem cell transplant. The V gene is TRBV20-1, the J gene TRBJ1-5, with TRBD1 as a possible D gene (6 bases). The origin of this receptor is a female patient aged 2-9 years who had a stem cell transplant for congenital amegakaryocytic thrombocytopenia, so the T cells may come from the graft donor. CDR3 bases: TGCAGTGCCCCGGACGACAGGAGCAATCAGCCCCAGCATTTT. Its protein product is CSAPDDRSNQPQHF.